The 15 T cell receptor beta chains given below trace back to one sample, sequenced in a study of control samples from healthy donors and cancer patients (TCRdb year 2020). The method was the immunoSEQ multiplex PCR assay. TCRdb mirrors the immuneACCESS table, restricted to in-frame sequences. Some clones are absent from its copies; in checked studies, under half trace to an unresolved V gene, and the reason for the others is unknown. A total of about 79,000 clones appear in this sample, 93% of them only once. Jointly, the top ten make up roughly 1.2% of the sample. Specimen: PBMCs. The receptors stem from a middle-aged woman with lung cancer.

The chain has TRBV10-3 and TRBJ1-1, with D unclear. Germline V lookup: CDR1 ENHRY, CDR2 SYGVKD. This CDR3 spans 12 amino acids. V was shortened by 11 bases and J by 4 bases, with 14 bases between the two germline ends. Here the CDR3 reads CAATRGSTEAFF. Written as DNA, the CDR3 is TGTGCCGCGACTCGCGGGAGCACTGAAGCTTTCTTT.

The rearrangement uses TRBV25-1 and TRBJ2-7, with D unclear. The CDR3 runs 12 residues. Between the trimmed V and J ends, which lost 4 bases and 6 bases, there was a span of 10 bases. From germline, CDR1 is MGHDK and CDR2 SYGVNS. CDR3 coding DNA: TGTGCCAGCAGTGGCGGAGTCCGCGAGCAGTACTTC. It encodes CASSGGVREQYF.

V gene TRBV13 combines with J gene TRBJ2-2; TRBD1 aligns across 8 bases. V gave up 6 bases and J gave up 1 base; unmatched junction bases: 10. CDR1 PRHDT and CDR2 FYEKMQ come from the germline V gene (reference sequence). The length of the CDR3 is 17 residues. CDR3 residues: CASRTAGTGVNTGELFF. The DNA of the CDR3 is TGTGCCAGCAGGACCGCCGGGACAGGCGTGAACACCGGGGAGCTGTTTTTT.

This rearrangement joins TRBV18 to TRBJ1-2; no reliable D call. The germline V and J ends were trimmed by 2 bases and 4 bases, with 14 bases remaining between them. The CDR3 runs to 15 residues. Germline CDR1 and CDR2: KGHSH and LQKENI. The CDR3 protein is CASSPLVEQFYGYTF. The CDR3 bases are TGTGCCAGCTCACCATTAGTGGAGCAGTTCTATGGCTACACCTTC.

V gene TRBV25-1 combines with J gene TRBJ2-1; D is possibly TRBD1 or TRBD2 (6 bases each). Trimming cost V 9 bases and J 5 bases, with 20 bases left between them. Germline V CDR1 and CDR2: MGHDK, SYGVNS. The CDR3 is 15 amino acids. CDR3 loop: CASTLGGKFDNEQFF. CDR3 sequence (DNA): TGTGCCAGTACCCTAGGGGGGAAGTTCGACAATGAGCAGTTCTTC. Full variable domain (rest looked up from reference TRBV25-1 and TRBJ2-1): EADIYQTPRYLVIGTGKKITLECSQTMGHDKMYWYQQDPGMELHLIHYSYGVNSTEKGDLSSESTVSRIRTEHFPLTLESARPSHTSQYLCASTLGGKFDNEQFFGPGTRLTVL.

This chain links TRBV29-1 with TRBJ1-5; D perhaps matches TRBD1 (5 bases). The CDR3 has 13 residues. Trimming stripped 3 bases from V and 1 base from J, with 7 bases between. The V gene's germline CDR1 is SQVTM and CDR2 ANQGSEA. This CDR3 is CSVEAGSNQPQHF. The CDR3 nucleotides are TGCAGCGTTGAGGCAGGGAGCAATCAGCCCCAGCATTTT.

This rearrangement joins TRBV28 to TRBJ2-2; tentatively, D is TRBD2 (5 bases). Trimming stripped 5 bases from V and 1 base from J, with 8 bases between. CDR3 size: 14 residues. The germline gives CDR1 MDHEN, CDR2 SYDVKM. CDR3 nucleotides: TGTGCCAGCAGTCAACGGGGGAACACCGGGGAGCTGTTTTTT. It codes for CASSQRGNTGELFF.

This chain connects TRBV19 to TRBJ2-1; 8 nucleotides agree with TRBD2. Trimming took 1 base from V and 6 from J; bases not matched to a gene: 8. Germline loops: CDR1 LNHDA, CDR2 SQIVND (reference sequence). The CDR3 is 16 amino acids. In DNA form, the CDR3 reads TGTGCCAGTAGTATAGCCTCGCGGGGGGTAGGCAATGAGCAGTTCTTC. Encoded protein: CASSIASRGVGNEQFF.

The rearrangement joins TRBV28 to TRBJ1-5, with 8 bases aligning to TRBD1. Trimming removed 6 bases from V and 4 bases from J; junction bases left unmatched: 5. Germline loops: CDR1 MDHEN, CDR2 SYDVKM. The CDR3 extends over 14 amino acids. CDR3 residues: CASRDRVNNQPQHF. In DNA form, the CDR3 reads TGTGCCAGCAGGGACAGGGTTAATAATCAGCCCCAGCATTTT.

This chain uses TRBV14 with TRBJ2-1; D is unresolved. V lost 1 base, J lost 0 bases, and 10 bases lay in between. CDR3 length: 16 residues. Germline values: CDR1 SGHDN, CDR2 FVKESK. This CDR3 reads CASSQVRVFSYNEQFF. CDR3 nucleotides: TGTGCCAGCAGCCAAGTCCGGGTTTTCTCCTACAATGAGCAGTTCTTC.

This clone is a singleton in its sample. This chain uses TRBV4-1 with TRBJ1-2; D is undetermined. The length of the CDR3 is 13 residues. Germline V CDR1 and CDR2: MGHRA, YSYEKL. With 0 bases removed from V and 3 bases from J, the gap between germline ends came to 5 bases. Here the CDR3 DNA reads TGCGCCAGCAGCCAAGATACGTACTATGGCTACACCTTC. It translates to CASSQDTYYGYTF.

V usage is TRBV19 and J usage is TRBJ1-1; D call uncertain. CDR1 is LNHDA, CDR2 SQIVND, per germline (reference sequence). The CDR3 totals 11 residues. Trimming took off 10 bases at V and 8 bases at J, with 14 bases between the two ends. This CDR3 reads CATYLGSEAFF. In DNA, the CDR3 is TGTGCCACCTATCTGGGATCAGAAGCTTTCTTT.

The rearrangement uses TRBV6-2 or TRBV6-3 and TRBJ2-7; D is undetermined. Germline CDR1 and CDR2: MNHEY and SVGEGT. Trimming removed 5 bases from V and 2 bases from J, with 7 bases in between. The CDR3 contains 12 residues. In nucleotides, the CDR3 is TGTGCCAGCAGTATGGACCCCTACGAGCAGTACTTC. Its protein is CASSMDPYEQYF.

The chain couples TRBV27 to TRBJ2-7, with D tentatively TRBD2 (6 bases). The CDR3 totals 14 residues. Germline V lookup: CDR1 MNHEY, CDR2 SMNVEV (reference sequence). V lost 5 bases, J lost 4 bases, and 15 bases lay in between. In nucleotides, the CDR3 is TGTGCCAGCAGTCCCTCGGGCGGGGCTTACGAGCAGTACTTC. Its translation is CASSPSGGAYEQYF.

This clone was detected only once. The chain uses TRBV10-2 and TRBJ2-7, with TRBD2 identical over 10 bases. This CDR3 region has 19 residues. Germline CDR1 is WSHSY and CDR2 is SAAADI. Losses at the gene ends were 6 bases for V and 4 bases for J; bases not matched to a gene: 21. The CDR3 bases are TGCGCCAGCAGGGCGGTAGCGGGGGGAAATTCGTCGGCCATTTACGAGCAGTACTTC. It yields the protein CASRAVAGGNSSAIYEQYF.